In its sample, the clone carrying this T cell receptor beta chain was seen a few times. What it recognizes is unknown. These data come from a study of cytomegalovirus exposure and HLA in healthy donors. Study-level results: Researchers counted around 160 TCR beta chains as cytomegalovirus-associated. What a later analysis reportedly showed was that an Asian-associated ancestry cluster had fewer N-insertions than the approximately 720-donor mean. The CMV antigen specificity of a few CMV-associated chains was confirmed through in vitro analysis.

Trimming stripped 3 bases from V and 8 bases from J, with 14 bases between. CDR1 is SGHRS, CDR2 YFSETQ, per germline. The length of the CDR3 is 13 residues. In the PCR, 60 Vbeta and 13 Jbeta primers were used. Here immunoSEQ multiplex PCR was the method, and the copy in TCRdb shows in-frame clones only, minus some. The sample records over 100,000 clones, roughly three fifths being singletons. The chain links TRBV5-1 to TRBJ1-2; a possible D gene is TRBD1 (6 bases). Sequencing used PBMCs. This sequence originates from a man in his forties in good health and CMV-seropositive. CDR3 nucleotide sequence: TGCGCCAGCAGCTCCACAGGGTCGTGGGGCTACACCTTC. Translating gives CASSSTGSWGYTF.